These 10 T cell receptor beta chains share one sample of origin, sequenced in a study of cytomegalovirus exposure and HLA in healthy donors (dated by TCRdb to 2016 to 2017). Library creation used the immunoSEQ multiplex PCR assay. For the multiplex PCR, a mixture combining 60 forward primers for TCR Vbeta segments and 13 reverse primers for TCR Jbeta segments was used. The immuneACCESS repertoire file appears here via TCRdb, limited to in-frame rearrangements. These files lack a portion of the clones; in checked studies, under half of the deficit traces to unresolved V genes, and the cause of the others is not known. The sample has around 170,000 clones on record, around 80% of them singletons. The ten largest account for 1.1% to 1.5% of the sample. The material sequenced was PBMCs. These receptors came from a girl aged 10 to 17 in good health and CMV-seropositive.

V gene TRBV10-1 combines with J gene TRBJ2-3, with TRBD1 as a possible D gene (6 bases). This CDR3 spans 14 amino acids. The ends were cut back, 8 bases at V and 3 bases at J, with 15 bases in the middle. Looked up from germline, CDR1 is WNHNN and CDR2 is SYGVQD (reference sequence). CDR3 coding DNA: TGCGCCAGCCTTAGGGGGATCAGAACAGATACGCAGTATTTT. This encodes CASLRGIRTDTQYF.

V usage is TRBV6-5 and J usage is TRBJ2-5; D unclear. Trimming cost V 6 bases and J 2 bases, with 7 bases left between them. The CDR3 consists of 12 residues. CDR1 is MNHEY and CDR2 is SVGAGI in the germline V gene. The chain's CDR3 is CASSQTQETQYF. DNA of the CDR3: TGTGCCAGCAGCCAAACTCAAGAGACCCAGTACTTC.

The chain employs TRBV6-1 and TRBJ1-1; no firm D call. The germline V gene has CDR1 MNHNS and CDR2 SASEGT. Trimming cost V 2 bases and J 9 bases, with 7 bases left between them. This CDR3 comprises 11 residues. The CDR3 region is CASSEQVKAFF. The CDR3 bases are TGTGCCAGCAGTGAACAGGTCAAAGCTTTCTTT.

The chain joins TRBV6-7 to TRBJ2-1, with D perhaps matching TRBD2 (5 bases). TRBV6-7 is classed as an ORF, of uncertain function. The CDR3 loop spans 13 amino acids. V lost 5 bases, J lost 4 bases, and 9 bases lay in between. The CDR3 nucleotides are TGTGCCAGCAGTAAACGGGAATACAATGAGCAGTTCTTC. Translating gives CASSKREYNEQFF.

This chain links TRBV30 with TRBJ1-4; 9 nucleotides agree with TRBD1. V lost 0 bases, J lost 5 bases, and 4 bases stayed unmatched. CDR3 length equals 15 residues. CDR1 and CDR2 (germline): GTSNPN, SVGIG (reference sequence). The DNA for the CDR3 is TGTGCCTGGAGTGTATGGGACAGGGTCAATGAAAAACTGTTTTTT. Protein product: CAWSVWDRVNEKLFF. The complete variable domain, with remaining parts taken from reference TRBV30 and TRBJ1-4, reads SQTIHQWPATLVQPVGSPLSLECTVEGTSNPNLYWYRQAAGRGLQLLFYSVGIGQISSEVPQNLSASRPQDRQFILSSKKLLLSDSGFYLCAWSVWDRVNEKLFFGSGTQLSVL.

This clone occurred a few times. Here the CDR3 reads CASAYRRQTDTQYF. CDR3 nucleotide sequence: TGTGCCAGCGCTTACCGGAGACAGACAGATACGCAGTATTTT. The chain employs TRBV27 and TRBJ2-3; possibly TRBD1 for D (5 bases). CDR1 is MNHEY and CDR2 is SMNVEV in the germline V gene (reference sequence). V was shortened by 8 bases and J by 3 bases, with 15 bases between the two germline ends. This CDR3 is built from 14 residues.

The chain links TRBV19 to TRBJ2-1, with a tentative D call TRBD2 (5 bases). The ends were cut back, 6 bases at V and 9 bases at J, with 18 bases in the middle. Germline values: CDR1 LNHDA, CDR2 SQIVND (reference sequence). The CDR3 runs to 14 residues. CDR3 residues: CASRSGVGSGEQFF. The CDR3 DNA follows: TGTGCCAGTAGGAGCGGAGTGGGTTCGGGTGAGCAGTTCTTC.

The chain couples TRBV27 to TRBJ2-7, with D possibly matching TRBD1 (5 bases). CDR1 MNHEY and CDR2 SMNVEV come from the germline V gene (reference sequence). V dropped 3 bases and J dropped 0 bases, with 18 bases sitting between them. CDR3 length: 17 residues. CDR3 loop: CASSFIWEQEPSYEQYF. The CDR3 coding sequence is TGTGCCAGCAGTTTTATATGGGAACAGGAGCCCTCCTACGAGCAGTACTTC.

This clone was detected only once. The chain combines TRBV19 with TRBJ2-7, with a possible D match to TRBD2 (6 bases). Trimming pared 4 bases from V and 0 bases from J, leaving 13 bases between. This CDR3 is built from 15 residues. Germline V gives CDR1 LNHDA, CDR2 SQIVND (reference sequence). CDR3 DNA sequence: TGTGCCAGTAGTAAGGTGGCGGGAATCTCCTACGAGCAGTACTTC. It encodes CASSKVAGISYEQYF. Complete variable domain (other parts from reference TRBV19 and TRBJ2-7): DGGITQSPKYLFRKEGQNVTLSCEQNLNHDAMYWYRQDPGQGLRLIYYSQIVNDFQKGDIAEGYSVSREKKESFPLTVTSAQKNPTAFYLCASSKVAGISYEQYFGPGTRLTVT.

The chain joins TRBV18 to TRBJ2-3; 8 bases match TRBD2. J was trimmed by 0 bases and V by 4 bases; bases with no gene match: 6. This CDR3 comprises 16 residues. CDR1 is KGHSH, CDR2 LQKENI, per germline. The CDR3 DNA is TGTGCCAGCTCACTAACTAGCGGCCCTAGCACAGATACGCAGTATTTT. Protein: CASSLTSGPSTDTQYF.